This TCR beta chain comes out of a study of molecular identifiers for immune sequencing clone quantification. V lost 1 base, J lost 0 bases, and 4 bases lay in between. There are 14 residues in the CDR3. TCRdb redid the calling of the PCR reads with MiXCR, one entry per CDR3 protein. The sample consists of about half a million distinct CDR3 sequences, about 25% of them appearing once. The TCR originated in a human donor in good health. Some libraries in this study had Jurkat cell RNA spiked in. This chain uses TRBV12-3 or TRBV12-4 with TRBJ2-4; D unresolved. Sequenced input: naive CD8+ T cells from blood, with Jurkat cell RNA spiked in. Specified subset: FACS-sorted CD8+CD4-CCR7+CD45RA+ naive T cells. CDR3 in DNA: TGTGCCAGCAGTTTAGAGTTAGCCAAAAACATTCAGTACTTC. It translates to CASSLELAKNIQYF.